This entry is about one T cell receptor beta chain. Clones were read by immunoSEQ multiplex PCR, and TCRdb kept only the in-frame ones, dropping some. The sample has around 100,000 clones, about 90% seen once. This specimen belongs to a study of blood T cell repertoires in COVID-19. Trimming cost V 10 bases and J 5 bases, with 17 bases left between them. The CDR3 consists of 13 residues. Germline lookup yields CDR1 ENHRY and CDR2 SYGVKD. The rearrangement joins TRBV10-3 to TRBJ1-1; D gene ambiguous. The receptor was derived from a middle-aged man with active COVID-19. The sample consisted of peripheral blood. For the CDR3, the DNA is TGTGCCACTCTACGGGAGGCGGAGACTGAAGCTTTCTTT. It codes for CATLREAETEAFF.